The 14 T cell receptor beta chains reported below all come from one sample, sequenced in a study of blood T cell repertoires in COVID-19. The table came from immunoSEQ multiplex PCR; TCRdb's copy has only in-frame clones and leaves some out. The table records under 250,000 clones, about nine tenths of them present only once. The sample consisted of peripheral blood. All receptors come from a man aged 50 or older with COVID-19, enrolled during active disease.

This clone was seen a few times. The J gene is TRBJ1-4, the V gene TRBV5-8; D is perhaps TRBD1 (6 bases). This CDR3 comprises 16 residues. From germline, CDR1 is SGHTS and CDR2 YDEGEE. V lost 4 bases, J lost 0 bases, and 13 bases lay in between. The CDR3 sequence is CASSPGGGSTNEKLFF. The CDR3 DNA reads as TGTGCCAGCAGCCCCGGGGGGGGCTCAACTAATGAAAAACTGTTTTTT.

CDR3 bases: TGTGCCAGCAGAGCTAACAGGGAAGGTCAGCCCCAGCATTTT. Protein: CASRANREGQPQHF. This chain connects TRBV2 to TRBJ1-5; D possibly corresponds to TRBD1 (6 bases). The CDR3 length is 14 residues. The germline V and J ends were trimmed by 6 bases and 6 bases, with 15 bases remaining between them. CDR1 SNHLY and CDR2 FYNNEI come from the germline V gene.

This clone has a handful of counts. V usage is TRBV28 and J usage is TRBJ1-3, with TRBD1 matching over 7 bases. With 4 bases clipped from V and 0 bases from J, the junction kept 6 bases outside the gene matches. The V gene's germline CDR1 is MDHEN and CDR2 SYDVKM. The CDR3 length is 16 residues. The CDR3 protein is CASSYPGGPSGNTIYF. CDR3 DNA sequence: TGTGCCAGCAGTTACCCAGGGGGGCCCTCTGGAAACACCATATATTTT.

The J gene is TRBJ1-6, the V gene TRBV29-1; possibly TRBD1 for D (5 bases). The V end lost 6 bases, the J end lost 7 bases, and 13 bases lay between the germline ends. Germline V CDR1 and CDR2: SQVTM, ANQGSEA. The CDR3 length is 13 residues. This CDR3 is CSVRLGGNSPLHF. CDR3 in DNA: TGCAGCGTGCGTCTGGGGGGGAATTCACCCCTCCACTTT. Using reference TRBV29-1 and TRBJ1-6 for the parts outside the CDR3, the full variable domain is SAVISQKPSRDICQRGTSLTIQCQVDSQVTMMFWYRQQPGQSLTLIATANQGSEATYESGFVIDKFPISRPNLTFSTLTVSNMSPEDSSIYLCSVRLGGNSPLHFGNGTRLTVT.

This CDR3 reads CASSPGQGISGNTIYF. CDR3 sequence (DNA): TGTGCCAGCAGTCCGGGACAGGGGATCTCTGGAAACACCATATATTTT. The chain uses TRBV28 and TRBJ1-3; 10 bases align to TRBD1. Trimming cost V 5 bases and J 0 bases; bases outside gene matches: 4. Germline values: CDR1 MDHEN, CDR2 SYDVKM. This CDR3 is built from 16 residues.

The J gene is TRBJ2-5, the V gene TRBV7-3, with TRBD1 matching over 10 bases. V shed 4 bases, J shed 3 bases, and the junction held 2 bases outside the gene matches. Looked up from germline, CDR1 is SGHTA and CDR2 is FQGTGA. The CDR3 covers 14 residues. The CDR3 spells CASSYGQGEETQYF. The CDR3 nucleotides read TGTGCCAGCAGCTACGGACAGGGGGAAGAGACCCAGTACTTC.

The chain couples TRBV7-3 to TRBJ1-5; D remains unclear. Trimming stripped 5 bases from V and 4 bases from J, with 9 bases between. Germline V gene lookup returns CDR1 SGHTA and CDR2 FQGTGA. The CDR3 is 13 residues long. CDR3 amino acids: CASSINQNQPQHF. CDR3 DNA sequence: TGTGCCAGCAGCATAAACCAGAATCAGCCCCAGCATTTT.

The rearrangement joins TRBV5-1 to TRBJ2-5; D unresolved. Trimming stripped 4 bases from V and 2 bases from J, with 12 bases between. CDR3 length: 14 residues. CDR1 and CDR2 from the germline V gene are SGHRS and YFSETQ. CDR3 coding DNA: TGCGCCAGCAGCCCCGGGTCAATACAAGAGACCCAGTACTTC. This codes for CASSPGSIQETQYF.

This clone was seen just once. The chain recombines TRBV13 with TRBJ2-7, with D possibly TRBD1 on 6 matching bases. This CDR3 is built from 14 residues. The V end was cut by 3 bases, the J end by 7 bases, with 16 bases between. From germline, CDR1 is PRHDT and CDR2 FYEKMQ (reference sequence). The CDR3 here is CASSFDRSKEEQYF. In nucleotides, the CDR3 is TGTGCCAGCAGCTTCGACAGGTCCAAAGAGGAGCAGTACTTC. Filled out from reference TRBV13 and TRBJ2-7, the complete variable domain reads AAGVIQSPRHLIKEKRETATLKCYPIPRHDTVYWYQQGPGQDPQFLISFYEKMQSDKGSIPDRFSAQQFSDYHSELNMSSLELGDSALYFCASSFDRSKEEQYFGPGTRLTVT.

The chain joins TRBV7-2 to TRBJ2-7; 11 bases are shared with TRBD1. The CDR3 spans 15 residues. Germline values: CDR1 SGHTA, CDR2 FQGNSA. J lost 3 bases, V lost 5 bases, and 6 bases had no gene match. CDR3 sequence: CASSILGTGGYEQYF. For the CDR3, the DNA is TGTGCCAGCAGCATCTTGGGGACAGGGGGCTACGAGCAGTACTTC.

In DNA form, the CDR3 reads TGCGCCAGCAGCCAAGATCGGGTTAACTATGGCTACACCTTC. Residues: CASSQDRVNYGYTF. The chain has TRBV4-3 and TRBJ1-2; D is unclear. The V end was cut by 0 bases, the J end by 1 base, with 6 bases between. Germline CDR1 is LGHNA and CDR2 is YSLEER. CDR3 length equals 14 residues.

V and J are TRBV27 and TRBJ1-6, with a possible D match to TRBD1 (5 bases). Germline V gene sequence: CDR1 MNHEY, CDR2 SMNVEV (reference sequence). The CDR3 length is 17 residues. V lost 3 bases and J lost 0, with 12 bases in between. CDR3 sequence reads: CASSFSVTGSYNSPLHF. The DNA of the CDR3 is TGTGCCAGCAGTTTCAGTGTAACAGGCTCCTATAATTCACCCCTCCACTTT.

The rearrangement uses TRBV19 and TRBJ2-3; D might be TRBD1 (6 bases). V was shortened by 3 bases and J by 2 bases, with 12 bases between the two germline ends. Germline V gene data show CDR1 as LNHDA and CDR2 as SQIVND (reference sequence). The CDR3 runs to 15 residues. The CDR3 loop reads CASSIKTGNTDTQYF. CDR3 bases: TGTGCCAGTAGTATTAAGACAGGCAACACAGATACGCAGTATTTT.

The CDR3 region is CASSLGGQGARGYTF. The CDR3 DNA reads TGTGCCAGCAGCCTCGGCGGACAGGGGGCGAGAGGCTACACCTTC. The chain has TRBV5-6 and TRBJ1-2; 11 bases align to TRBD1. This CDR3 has 15 amino acids. The V gene end was trimmed by 4 bases and the J gene end by 8 bases; junction bases not matched to a gene: 10. Germline CDR1 is SGHDT and CDR2 is YYEEEE.